The TCR beta chain described here comes from a study of blood T cells in healthy people across ages. Regarding the study as a whole: The lack of PBMC sorting stopped any conclusive naive versus antigen-experienced comparison. CMV status of donors was not determined, possibly confounding expanded clonotype changes.

CDR1 and CDR2 (germline): SGHRS, YFSETQ. The V and J ends lost 0 bases and 6 bases, in that order; junction bases with no gene match: 6. This CDR3 is built from 16 residues. Healthy Caucasians from Russia aged about 6 to 95 served as donors. It was with a sample-barcoded 5' primer and a J-beta primer mix that a second PCR of roughly 7 to 12 cycles was run. TCRdb reanalysed the 5' RACE reads using MiXCR and keeps one entry per CDR3 protein. Among about 590,000 distinct CDR3 sequences, 25% to 30% were seen once, and the ten largest hold 15% to 19%. About this clonotype: Its antigen is currently unknown.

The chain employs TRBV5-1 and TRBJ2-1; TRBD2 matches 10 bases. The clonotype originates from a woman over 75 in good health. The sequenced material came from blood. The CDR3 region is CASSLVASGGVNEQFF. CDR3 bases: TGCGCCAGCAGCTTGGTAGCTAGCGGGGGAGTCAATGAGCAGTTCTTC.